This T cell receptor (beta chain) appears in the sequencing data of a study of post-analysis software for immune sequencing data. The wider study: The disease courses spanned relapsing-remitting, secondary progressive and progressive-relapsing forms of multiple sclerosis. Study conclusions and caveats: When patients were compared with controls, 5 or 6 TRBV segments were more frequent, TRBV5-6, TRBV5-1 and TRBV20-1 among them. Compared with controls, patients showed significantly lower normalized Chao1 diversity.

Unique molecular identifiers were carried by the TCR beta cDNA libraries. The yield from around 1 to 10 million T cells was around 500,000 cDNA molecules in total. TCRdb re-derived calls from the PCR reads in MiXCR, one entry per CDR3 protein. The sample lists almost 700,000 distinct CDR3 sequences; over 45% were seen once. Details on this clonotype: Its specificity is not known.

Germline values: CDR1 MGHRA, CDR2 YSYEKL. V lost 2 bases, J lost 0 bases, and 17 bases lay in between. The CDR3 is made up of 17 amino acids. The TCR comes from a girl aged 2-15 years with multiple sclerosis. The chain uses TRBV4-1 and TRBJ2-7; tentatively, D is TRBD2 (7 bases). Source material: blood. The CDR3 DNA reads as TGCGCCAGCAGCCAAACCTTTGCGGGGGCAGGCTCCTACGAGCAGTACTTC. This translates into CASSQTFAGAGSYEQYF.